This T cell receptor beta chain emerged from a study of cytomegalovirus exposure and HLA in healthy donors. The data were produced by immunoSEQ multiplex PCR, yet TCRdb's version contains in-frame clones alone and is incomplete. The sample carries 200,000 to 250,000 clones, roughly nine tenths recorded once. The V and J ends lost 5 bases and 8 bases respectively, with 3 bases between them. The CDR3 contains 10 residues. Germline CDR1 and CDR2: MDHEN and SYDVKM. The origin of this receptor is a man aged 18 to 29 in good health and CMV-seropositive. Sequenced: PBMCs. The rearrangement uses TRBV28 and TRBJ1-4; D remains unclear. For the CDR3, the DNA is TGTGCCAGCAGTGACGAAAAACTGTTTTTT. It specifies CASSDEKLFF.